This T cell receptor (beta chain) was retrieved from a study of shared clonotypes between healthy human individuals. Study-wide context: A couple of female and three male donors aged 18 to 49 were enrolled.

Every subset's genomic DNA went evenly onto several immunoSEQ plates. TCRdb's copy holds only in-frame clones and misses some; the assay was immunoSEQ multiplex PCR. The sample contains 180,000 or so clones, approximately 92% of which appear only once. Both subsets, CD45RA+ naive and CD45RA-negative memory, were split from the CD4+ cells. V gave up 5 bases and J gave up 1 base, with 8 bases separating them. Germline V gene sequence: CDR1 SQVTM, CDR2 ANQGSEA. This CDR3 region has 12 residues. Material: naive CD4+ T cells sorted from blood. As for subset: CD45RA+ positively selected. This TCR derives from a woman aged 25 to 39 in good health. The chain couples TRBV29-1 to TRBJ2-5; D unresolved. The CDR3 loop is CSVSEFQETQYF. For the CDR3, the DNA is TGCAGCGTTTCGGAATTCCAAGAGACCCAGTACTTC. The complete variable domain, with remaining parts taken from reference TRBV29-1 and TRBJ2-5, reads SAVISQKPSRDICQRGTSLTIQCQVDSQVTMMFWYRQQPGQSLTLIATANQGSEATYESGFVIDKFPISRPNLTFSTLTVSNMSPEDSSIYLCSVSEFQETQYFGPGTRLLVL.